This T cell receptor beta chain was obtained from a study of tumor-infiltrating lymphocytes in primary liver carcinoma. This clonotype was detected many times. TCR beta cDNA was reverse-transcribed from around 0.55 ug of total RNA. The reaction used a constant-region primer and ProtoScript II reverse transcriptase. ARM-PCR, slightly modified, supplied the TCR beta libraries through three nested multiplex PCR rounds. Investigators reported that the first two PCR rounds, at approximately 11 cycles each, used TRBV1-TRBV30 forward primers with a C-beta reverse primer. TCRdb reprocessed the multiplex PCR reads via MiXCR and lists one record per CDR3 protein. This sample has fewer than 250,000 distinct CDR3 sequences; around 60% occur once, and the top ten carry 6% to 8.5%. The authors took blood RNA from unsorted whole blood and also extracted germline DNA. Chronic HBV infection was present in the patients, who were treatment-naive.

The V and J ends lost 11 bases and 2 bases respectively, with 13 bases between them. Germline V gene lookup returns CDR1 ENHRY and CDR2 SYGVKD. The CDR3 length is 12 residues. The genes are TRBV10-3 and TRBJ2-7; tentatively, D is TRBD1 (6 bases). Sequencing was carried out using peripheral blood. The TCR comes from an older woman with primary liver carcinoma and hepatitis B virus infection. This chain's CDR3 is CAPGTPTYEQYF. The CDR3 DNA is TGTGCCCCTGGGACACCAACCTACGAGCAGTACTTC.